The sequence of this T cell receptor (beta chain) was determined in a study of blood T cell repertoires in COVID-19. About the study: The analysed material was cDNA or gDNA that came from T cells, B-cell-depleted T cells, or PBMCs.

Original analysis: The authors estimated nucleated cell counts from reference gene primer amplification. The method was immunoSEQ multiplex PCR; TCRdb's version includes in-frame clones alone and lacks a portion of them. The DNA gave D and trimming, while V, J and clone size come from that table. The data show more than 300,000 clones, about 88% seen once. V was clipped by 5 bases and J by 6 bases, with 11 bases between them. The CDR3 has 13 amino acids. Germline CDR1 is LGHNA and CDR2 is YSLEER. Participants had their cohort set by participant-reported clinical history. Recovered status in Cohort 3 required two negative PCRs, clearance, or symptom resolution.

The chain links TRBV4-3 to TRBJ2-1; D may be TRBD2 (6 bases). This TCR came from a woman between 18 and 29 years old who had recovered from COVID-19. The specimen sequenced was PBMCs or T cells enriched from blood (not recorded which). CDR3 region: CASSSQAGNEQFF. CDR3 DNA: TGCGCCAGCAGCTCCCAAGCGGGCAATGAGCAGTTCTTC.